The 30 T cell receptor beta chains below come from one sample, sequenced in a study of blood T cell repertoires in COVID-19. Assay: immunoSEQ multiplex PCR; the TCRdb copy retains only in-frame clones and omits some. Of over 150,000 clones listed, approximately 88% were seen once; the top ten hold 7%. Sample: peripheral blood. The source of these receptors is a woman in her forties with COVID-19, enrolled during active disease.

This sequence joins TRBV5-1 and TRBJ2-1, with 7 bases identical to TRBD2. The CDR3 is 14 residues long. The V and J ends lost 5 bases and 5 bases, in that order; junction bases with no gene match: 7. Germline CDR1 and CDR2: SGHRS and YFSETQ. CDR3 loop: CASSWGGGDNEQFF. The CDR3 DNA reads TGCGCCAGCAGTTGGGGCGGGGGTGACAATGAGCAGTTCTTC. Filled out from reference TRBV5-1 and TRBJ2-1, the complete variable domain reads KAGVTQTPRYLIKTRGQQVTLSCSPISGHRSVSWYQQTPGQGLQFLFEYFSETQRNKGNFPGRFSGRQFSNSRSEMNVSTLELGDSALYLCASSWGGGDNEQFFGPGTRLTVL.

This chain uses TRBV6-5 with TRBJ2-5; no reliable D call. This CDR3 region has 15 residues. Germline CDR1 reads MNHEY; CDR2 reads SVGAGI. V dropped 2 bases and J dropped 5 bases, with 15 bases sitting between them. CDR3 in DNA: TGTGCCAGCAGTTACACCCGGTTCGCCACGGAGACCCAGTACTTC. This codes for CASSYTRFATETQYF.

The genes are TRBV18 and TRBJ2-1; the D gene is possibly TRBD2 (6 bases). The V end was cut by 6 bases, the J end by 11 bases, with 17 bases between. This CDR3 comprises 13 residues. CDR1 is KGHSH and CDR2 is LQKENI in the germline V gene. DNA for the CDR3: TGTGCCAGCTCCCCTGGGGAGCGGGCAAAGCAGTTCTTC. Residues: CASSPGERAKQFF.

The rearrangement uses TRBV6-5 and TRBJ2-3, with D perhaps matching TRBD2 (6 bases). Germline CDR1 is MNHEY and CDR2 is SVGAGI. V was pared by 4 bases and J by 6 bases, with 17 bases between. The CDR3 extends over 15 amino acids. CDR3 nucleotides: TGTGCCAGCAGTTTTCGACATACCGCGGGGGATACGCAGTATTTT. It specifies CASSFRHTAGDTQYF.

This clone was counted ten times or more. The rearrangement uses TRBV19 and TRBJ2-3, with TRBD2 matching 8 bases. V dropped 4 bases and J dropped 4; count of bases not matched to a gene: 10. CDR3 length: 16 residues. Germline V gene data show CDR1 as LNHDA and CDR2 as SQIVND (reference sequence). The CDR3: CASSTLGGGHADTQYF. The CDR3 region has the DNA TGTGCCAGTAGTACTCTCGGGGGGGGCCACGCAGATACGCAGTATTTT.

The chain recombines TRBV10-2 with TRBJ2-3; 8 positions match TRBD2. The trim removed 0 bases at V and 3 bases at J, leaving 5 bases unmatched. Germline loops: CDR1 WSHSY, CDR2 SAAADI. This CDR3 has 16 residues. The CDR3 DNA is TGCGCCAGCAGTGAGTCGAGTAGCGGGACGACAGATACGCAGTATTTT. Translation: CASSESSSGTTDTQYF.

The chain recombines TRBV3-1 (or the pseudogene TRBV3-2) with TRBJ2-7; TRBD2 matches at 8 bases. V trimming: 8 bases; J trimming: 4 bases; junction bases outside the gene matches: 13. Germline lookup yields CDR1 LGHDT and CDR2 YNNKEL (reference sequence). CDR3 length equals 15 residues. CDR3 region: CASSEGSRGRYEQYF. The CDR3 DNA reads TGTGCCAGCTCGGAGGGCTCCCGCGGGAGGTACGAGCAGTACTTC.

V usage is TRBV6-5 and J usage is TRBJ1-2, with D maybe TRBD1 (5 bases). Germline CDR1 is MNHEY and CDR2 is SVGAGI. This CDR3 has 14 amino acids. The V end was cut by 0 bases, the J end by 4 bases, with 9 bases between. The CDR3 sequence: CASSYSQGSYGYTF. The CDR3 bases are TGTGCCAGCAGTTACTCGCAGGGCTCCTATGGCTACACCTTC.

This clone was recorded only once. The CDR3 region has the DNA TGCAGTGCTCAGGGTTCCACTGAAGCTTTCTTT. Encoded protein: CSAQGSTEAFF. This chain uses TRBV20-1 with TRBJ1-1, with D perhaps matching TRBD1 (5 bases). The CDR3 is 11 amino acids. CDR1 is DFQATT, CDR2 SNEGSKA, per germline (reference sequence). Trimming left V 5 bases short and J 4 bases short, with 8 bases between.

This sequence joins TRBV6-5 and TRBJ2-3; D gene ambiguous. The ends were cut back, 8 bases at V and 4 bases at J, with 19 bases in the middle. CDR3 length equals 15 residues. Germline V CDR1 and CDR2: MNHEY, SVGAGI. The CDR3: CASGYLNRVPDTQYF. CDR3 bases: TGTGCCAGCGGATATCTGAACCGGGTTCCAGATACGCAGTATTTT.

The gene calls are TRBV28 and TRBJ2-3; 9 positions match TRBD2. Germline V gene sequence: CDR1 MDHEN, CDR2 SYDVKM. The CDR3 contains 15 residues. V gave up 6 bases and J gave up 5 bases; unmatched junction bases: 9. The CDR3 is CASRERLAAGDTQYF. In DNA, the CDR3 is TGTGCCAGCAGAGAGAGACTAGCGGCTGGAGATACGCAGTATTTT.

The chain links TRBV7-8 to TRBJ2-1, with D possibly TRBD2 on 6 matching bases. The CDR3 is made up of 17 amino acids. The germline CDR1 and CDR2 sequences are SGHVS and FQNEAQ. V lost 5 bases, J lost 4 bases, and 21 bases lay in between. The CDR3 loop reads CASSGEPPSGPYNEQFF. The CDR3 DNA is TGTGCCAGCAGCGGAGAGCCCCCCAGCGGGCCTTACAATGAGCAGTTCTTC.

This sequence joins TRBV19 and TRBJ1-5; D is perhaps TRBD1 (6 bases). This CDR3 spans 15 amino acids. Trimming removed 7 bases at V and 2 bases at J, with 15 bases between. Per germline, CDR1 LNHDA and CDR2 SQIVND (reference sequence). The CDR3 sequence: CASKTQGWGNQPQHF. Here the CDR3 DNA reads TGTGCCAGTAAGACACAGGGATGGGGCAATCAGCCCCAGCATTTT. Using reference TRBV19 and TRBJ1-5 for the parts outside the CDR3, the full variable domain is DGGITQSPKYLFRKEGQNVTLSCEQNLNHDAMYWYRQDPGQGLRLIYYSQIVNDFQKGDIAEGYSVSREKKESFPLTVTSAQKNPTAFYLCASKTQGWGNQPQHFGDGTRLSIL.

This clone has just a few counts. The V and J genes are TRBV9 and TRBJ1-1; D is uncertain. The CDR3 is 9 residues long. Germline assignment: CDR1 SGDLS and CDR2 YYNGEE. V lost 4 bases and J 14 bases, leaving 9 bases between the germline ends. The CDR3 DNA sequence: TGTGCCAGCAGCCCCTTCCGGTTCTTT. Its protein product is CASSPFRFF.

The chain is built from TRBV5-1 and TRBJ1-1; the D gene is possibly TRBD1 (6 bases). Germline CDR1 and CDR2: SGHRS and YFSETQ. This CDR3 contains 15 residues. V lost 4 bases and J 6 bases, leaving 19 bases between the germline ends. The DNA of the CDR3 is TGCGCCAGCAGCAGCCCCGCGACAGGCGAGGCTGAAGCTTTCTTT. Translated: CASSSPATGEAEAFF.

This chain uses TRBV5-8 with TRBJ1-1; D unresolved. This CDR3 is 14 amino acids long. Germline loops: CDR1 SGHTS, CDR2 YDEGEE. V dropped 2 bases and J dropped 7 bases, with 15 bases sitting between them. CDR3 nucleotides: TGTGCCAGCAGCTTTAATCGGGATTTAGGTGAAGCTTTCTTT. Its translation: CASSFNRDLGEAFF.

This chain connects TRBV14 to TRBJ1-1, with unresolved D. Per germline, CDR1 SGHDN and CDR2 FVKESK. V was clipped by 4 bases and J by 3 bases, with 15 bases between them. This CDR3 has 15 amino acids. The CDR3 DNA reads TGTGCCAGCAGCCGCCGGCGGCGATGGGACACTGAAGCTTTCTTT. It yields the protein CASSRRRRWDTEAFF. Looking up the rest from reference TRBV14 and TRBJ1-1 gives the full variable domain: EAGVTQFPSHSVIEKGQTVTLRCDPISGHDNLYWYRRVMGKEIKFLLHFVKESKQDESGMPNNRFLAERTGGTYSTLKVQPAELEDSGVYFCASSRRRRWDTEAFFGQGTRLTVV.

The CDR3 reads CSVGTGDSNQPQHF. CDR3 DNA: TGCAGCGTTGGGACAGGGGATAGCAATCAGCCCCAGCATTTT. The rearrangement joins TRBV29-1 to TRBJ1-5, with 9 bases that match TRBD1. Germline CDR1 SQVTM, CDR2 ANQGSEA. CDR3 length: 14 residues. V gave up 4 bases and J gave up 0 bases; unmatched junction bases: 1.

The chain is built from TRBV5-1 and TRBJ1-5; D remains ambiguous. The CDR3 has 15 amino acids. Germline CDR1 SGHRS, CDR2 YFSETQ. The V and J ends lost 4 bases and 0 bases respectively, with 11 bases between them. DNA of the CDR3: TGCGCCAGCAGCCTAGGAGGATATAGCAATCAGCCCCAGCATTTT. Protein product: CASSLGGYSNQPQHF.

J is TRBJ2-5 and V is TRBV5-1; 14 bases agree with TRBD2. In germline, CDR1 is SGHRS, CDR2 YFSETQ. This CDR3 region has 15 residues. With 7 bases clipped from V and 2 bases from J, the junction kept 4 bases outside the gene matches. DNA of the CDR3: TGCGCCAGCCGACTAGCGGGGGGGCCGCAAGAGACCCAGTACTTC. It codes for CASRLAGGPQETQYF.

The chain combines TRBV29-1 with TRBJ2-7; D possibly corresponds to TRBD2 (6 bases). The germline V gene encodes CDR1 SQVTM and CDR2 ANQGSEA. V gave up 6 bases and J gave up 2 bases, with 14 bases separating them. CDR3 length equals 13 residues. The CDR3 region is CSVFSGSPYEQYF. The CDR3, as DNA: TGCAGCGTGTTTAGCGGTTCCCCCTACGAGCAGTACTTC.

The chain recombines TRBV5-1 with TRBJ2-7; D might be TRBD2 (5 bases). Germline V gene data show CDR1 as SGHRS and CDR2 as YFSETQ. This CDR3 has 12 amino acids. V shed 0 bases and J shed 6 bases, with 7 bases lying between them. CDR3 amino acids: CASSLELGEQYF. CDR3 nucleotide sequence: TGCGCCAGCAGCTTGGAACTAGGCGAGCAGTACTTC.

The V call is TRBV6-5, the J call TRBJ1-1; TRBD1 agrees at 7 bases. The CDR3 runs 13 residues. Germline V gene lookup returns CDR1 MNHEY and CDR2 SVGAGI. V lost 5 bases and J lost 6; bases outside the gene matches: 6. CDR3 nucleotides: TGTGCCAGCAGTATTACAGGGGAGGCTGAAGCTTTCTTT. It yields the protein CASSITGEAEAFF.

This chain links TRBV12-3 or TRBV12-4 with TRBJ2-7; TRBD1 might be the D (6 bases). V dropped 5 bases and J dropped 3 bases, with 11 bases sitting between them. The CDR3 runs 13 residues. The DNA of the CDR3 is TGTGCCAGCAGTGGGGGCGGTCGCTACGAGCAGTACTTC. Amino acids: CASSGGGRYEQYF.

The V and J genes are TRBV4-2 and TRBJ2-1, with unresolved D. Germline V gives CDR1 LGHNA, CDR2 YNFKEQ. Trimming pared 0 bases from V and 4 bases from J, leaving 10 bases between. The CDR3 covers 15 residues. DNA of the CDR3: TGTGCCAGCAGCCAAGAGGGCCCCCCTTACAATGAGCAGTTCTTC. This translates into CASSQEGPPYNEQFF.

CDR3 DNA sequence: TGCGCCAGCAGCCCACTACAAGAGACTAGCGACTACGAGCAGTACTTC. Amino acids: CASSPLQETSDYEQYF. J is TRBJ2-7 and V is TRBV4-1, with 8 nucleotides matching TRBD2. The CDR3 is 16 amino acids. Germline CDR1 MGHRA, CDR2 YSYEKL. The V segment lost 4 bases and the J segment 3 bases; nucleotides outside the gene matches: 11.

This rearrangement joins TRBV9 to TRBJ1-3; 7 positions agree with TRBD1. V gave up 1 base and J gave up 4 bases; unmatched junction bases: 11. The germline gives CDR1 SGDLS, CDR2 YYNGEE. This CDR3 region has 17 residues. The CDR3 bases are TGTGCCAGCAGCGTACACATTAGACAGGGCGGCGGAAACACCATATATTTT. Protein product: CASSVHIRQGGGNTIYF. The whole variable domain, filled in from reference TRBV9 and TRBJ1-3, reads DSGVTQTPKHLITATGQRVTLRCSPRSGDLSVYWYQQSLDQGLQFLIQYYNGEERAKGNILERFSAQQFPDLHSELNLSSLELGDSALYFCASSVHIRQGGGNTIYFGEGSWLTVV.

The chain joins TRBV3-1 (or the pseudogene TRBV3-2) to TRBJ1-1; tentative D call: TRBD1 (5 bases). V shed 1 base and J shed 3 bases, with 12 bases lying between them. Germline assignment: CDR1 LGHDT and CDR2 YNNKEL (reference sequence). The CDR3 spans 15 residues. The CDR3 loop reads CASSQVEGADTEAFF. For the CDR3, the DNA is TGTGCCAGCAGCCAAGTTGAAGGGGCGGACACTGAAGCTTTCTTT.

The chain is built from TRBV6-5 and TRBJ1-6; D is possibly TRBD1 (6 bases). The CDR3 totals 14 residues. Germline CDR1 and CDR2: MNHEY and SVGAGI. V was trimmed by 5 bases and J by 7 bases, leaving 12 bases between them. The CDR3: CASSPPGGNSPLHF. DNA for the CDR3: TGTGCCAGCAGTCCCCCGGGGGGCAATTCACCCCTCCACTTT.

V usage is TRBV28 and J usage is TRBJ1-4; 10 bases match TRBD1. The CDR3 length is 14 residues. CDR1 is MDHEN, CDR2 SYDVKM, per germline. Unmatched junction bases numbered 6, after V lost 7 bases and J lost 7 bases. Here the CDR3 reads CASIDGQGGEKLFF. Written as DNA, the CDR3 is TGTGCCAGCATCGACGGACAGGGGGGTGAAAAACTGTTTTTT.